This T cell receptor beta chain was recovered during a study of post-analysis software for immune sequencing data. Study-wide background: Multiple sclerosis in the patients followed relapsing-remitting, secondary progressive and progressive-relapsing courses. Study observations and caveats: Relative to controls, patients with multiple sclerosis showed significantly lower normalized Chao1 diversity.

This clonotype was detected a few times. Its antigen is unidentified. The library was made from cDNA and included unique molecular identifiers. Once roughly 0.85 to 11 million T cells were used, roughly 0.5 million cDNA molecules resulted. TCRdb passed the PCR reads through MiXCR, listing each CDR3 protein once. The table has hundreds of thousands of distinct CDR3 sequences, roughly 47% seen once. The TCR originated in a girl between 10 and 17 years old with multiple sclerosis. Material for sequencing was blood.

CDR3 DNA: TGTGCCAACGATTCCCAAGAGACCCAGTACTTC. Its protein product is CANDSQETQYF. The chain combines TRBV10-3 with TRBJ2-5; D is unclear. This CDR3 is 11 amino acids long. The germline gives CDR1 ENHRY, CDR2 SYGVKD. V gave up 10 bases and J gave up 1 base, with 7 bases separating them.